The next 10 T cell receptor beta chains were all read from a single sample in a study of T cell responses to AZD1222 COVID-19 vaccine. TCRdb keeps only in-frame clones here, not all; method: immunoSEQ multiplex PCR. The sample holds approximately 140,000 clones, 92% seen once. The sequences come from peripheral blood, collected 28 days after the second AZD1222 dose. These receptors all come from an adult who received the AZD1222 COVID-19 vaccine.

This clone was counted a single time. V gene TRBV5-1 combines with J gene TRBJ2-7; D is perhaps TRBD1 or TRBD2 (5 bases each). This CDR3 has 15 amino acids. Germline loops: CDR1 SGHRS, CDR2 YFSETQ. Trimming stripped 5 bases from V and 1 base from J, with 16 bases between. The CDR3 reads CASRNTGTVSYEQYF. DNA of the CDR3: TGCGCCAGCAGAAATACCGGGACGGTATCCTACGAGCAGTACTTC.

This chain connects TRBV9 to TRBJ1-3; D gene uncertain. V shed 4 bases and J shed 4 bases, with 9 bases lying between them. The CDR3 runs 13 residues. Germline CDR1 SGDLS, CDR2 YYNGEE. The CDR3 DNA reads as TGTGCCAGCAGCAGGGATTCCGGAAACACCATATATTTT. This gives the protein CASSRDSGNTIYF.

The chain employs TRBV7-7 and TRBJ2-1, with D perhaps matching TRBD2 (6 bases). Trimming removed 1 base from V and 9 bases from J, with 10 bases in between. The CDR3 is 13 amino acids. Germline CDR1 is SSHAT and CDR2 is FNYEAQ (reference sequence). DNA for the CDR3: TGTGCCAGCAGCTTAGAAGGAGGGCTTGAGCAGTTCTTC. It is translated as CASSLEGGLEQFF. Combining the CDR3 with reference TRBV7-7 and TRBJ2-1 gives the whole variable domain GAGVSQSPRYKVTKRGQDVTLRCDPISSHATLYWYQQALGQGPEFLTYFNYEAQPDKSGLPSDRFSAERPEGSISTLTIQRTEQRDSAMYRCASSLEGGLEQFFGPGTRLTVL.

This clone was seen a few times. The J gene is TRBJ2-5, the V gene TRBV9; tentatively, D is TRBD2 (6 bases). CDR1 and CDR2 from the germline V gene are SGDLS and YYNGEE. V lost 0 bases and J 4 bases, leaving 16 bases between the germline ends. The CDR3 has 16 amino acids. The CDR3 nucleotides read TGTGCCAGCAGCGTAGGAGGGACTCCCATGGGAGAGACCCAGTACTTC. Its translation is CASSVGGTPMGETQYF.

The CDR3 coding sequence is TGTGCCAGCTCACAGACCCGGGGCGACAATGAGCAGTTCTTC. Amino acid sequence: CASSQTRGDNEQFF. The chain carries TRBV18 and TRBJ2-1; D may correspond to TRBD1 or TRBD2 (5 bases each). Germline CDR1 reads KGHSH; CDR2 reads LQKENI. The CDR3 spans 14 residues. Trimming pared 4 bases from V and 5 bases from J, leaving 12 bases between. The whole variable domain, filled in from reference TRBV18 and TRBJ2-1, reads NAGVMQNPRHLVRRRGQEARLRCSPMKGHSHVYWYRQLPEEGLKFMVYLQKENIIDESGMPKERFSAEFPKEGPSILRIQQVVRGDSAAYFCASSQTRGDNEQFFGPGTRLTVL.

The V gene is TRBV4-3, the J gene TRBJ2-3; 8 positions agree with TRBD2. J lost 0 bases, V lost 2 bases, and 4 bases had no gene match. Per the germline V gene, CDR1 is LGHNA and CDR2 is YSLEER. This CDR3 has 16 residues. CDR3 sequence: CASSQKRGLSTDTQYF. The CDR3 DNA sequence: TGCGCCAGCAGCCAAAAGCGGGGGCTTAGCACAGATACGCAGTATTTT.

This chain links TRBV4-1 with TRBJ2-7; possibly TRBD2 for D (6 bases). This CDR3 is 14 amino acids long. Germline-derived CDR1 and CDR2 are MGHRA and YSYEKL. V was pared by 5 bases and J by 2 bases, with 13 bases between. The CDR3 loop is CASSSRERAYEQYF. The CDR3 DNA follows: TGCGCCAGCAGCTCTCGGGAGAGGGCCTACGAGCAGTACTTC.

Here the CDR3 reads CRVVDTQYF. The CDR3 coding sequence is TGCAGGGTGGTTGATACGCAGTATTTT. The V and J genes are TRBV20-1 and TRBJ2-3; D gene uncertain. This CDR3 region has 9 residues. Germline values: CDR1 DFQATT, CDR2 SNEGSKA (reference sequence).

The table lists this clone with a count of one. J is TRBJ1-1 and V is TRBV2; D not certain. There are 15 residues in the CDR3. Trimming cost V 4 bases and J 0 bases, with 12 bases left between them. From germline, CDR1 is SNHLY and CDR2 FYNNEI. CDR3 in amino acids: CASSVPPQMNTEAFF. The CDR3 DNA is TGTGCCAGCAGTGTTCCCCCACAGATGAACACTGAAGCTTTCTTT.

The chain's CDR3 is CASSPGQWEAGYTF. CDR3 coding DNA: TGTGCCAGCAGCCCCGGACAGTGGGAAGCGGGCTACACCTTC. J is TRBJ1-2 and V is TRBV4-2; possibly TRBD1 for D (6 bases). Germline assignment: CDR1 LGHNA and CDR2 YNFKEQ. V lost 4 bases and J 8 bases, leaving 17 bases between the germline ends. The CDR3 consists of 14 residues.